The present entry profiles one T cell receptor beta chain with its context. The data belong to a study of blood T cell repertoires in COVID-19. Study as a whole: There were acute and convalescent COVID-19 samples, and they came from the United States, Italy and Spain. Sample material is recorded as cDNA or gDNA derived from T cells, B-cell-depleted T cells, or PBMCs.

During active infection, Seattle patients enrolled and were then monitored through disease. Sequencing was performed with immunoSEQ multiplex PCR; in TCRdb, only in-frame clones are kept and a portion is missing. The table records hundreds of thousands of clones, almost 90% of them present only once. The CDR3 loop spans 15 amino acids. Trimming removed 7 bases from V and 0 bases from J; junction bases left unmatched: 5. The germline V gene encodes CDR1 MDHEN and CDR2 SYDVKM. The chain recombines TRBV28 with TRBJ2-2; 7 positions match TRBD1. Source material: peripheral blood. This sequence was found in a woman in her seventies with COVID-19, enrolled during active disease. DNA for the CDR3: TGTGCCAGCAAATGGACAGGTTCGAACACCGGGGAGCTGTTTTTT. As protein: CASKWTGSNTGELFF.